In this sample, the clone carrying this T cell receptor (beta chain) turned up a few times. Its cognate antigen is unknown. The CDR3 consists of 15 residues. Trimming removed 0 bases from V and 7 bases from J; junction bases left unmatched: 8. Looked up from germline, CDR1 is SGDLS and CDR2 is YYNGEE. This sample was included in a study of T cells after yellow fever vaccination. Whole-study results and caveats: It was a small share of clonotypes that appeared in both CD4 and CD8 compartments. One caveat is that FACS-sorted repertoires could contain abundant clonotypes contaminating from the bulk population.

The authors made TCR cDNA by 5'RACE template switching, adding a universal primer site and UMIs. TCRdb passed the 5' RACE reads through MiXCR, listing each CDR3 protein once. The sample carries about 630,000 distinct CDR3 sequences, about 12% recorded once. This chain connects TRBV9 to TRBJ2-5, with 8 nucleotides matching TRBD2. The clonotype originates from a young man who received the YFV17D yellow fever vaccine. The source material was PBMCs, sampled on the day of the yellow fever booster vaccination. CDR3 DNA sequence: TGTGCCAGCAGCGTAGAGGGGGGCGCGGGGGGGACCCAGTACTTC. It specifies CASSVEGGAGGTQYF.